The subject of this entry is one T cell receptor (beta chain). The data belong to a study of blood T cell repertoires in COVID-19. The CDR3 consists of 15 residues. Germline-derived CDR1 and CDR2 are SGHNT and YENEEA. V shed 5 bases, J shed 6 bases, and the junction held 9 bases outside the gene matches. Clones were read by immunoSEQ multiplex PCR, and TCRdb kept only the in-frame ones, dropping some. This table holds tens of thousands of clones, 80% to 90% found once. Sequencing input: peripheral blood. V is TRBV11-3 and J is TRBJ2-1; 8 bases fit TRBD2. This clonotype was obtained from a man in his fifties with active or convalescent COVID-19. The CDR3, as DNA: TGTGCCAGCAGCCCGCCCGGGACTAGTTCCAATGAGCAGTTCTTC. Its translation is CASSPPGTSSNEQFF.